The T cell receptor beta chain under discussion was sequenced for a study of CD8+ T cells in alopecia areata. Study as a whole: The drug, tofacitinib, lasted 6 to 18 months, followed by 6 months off drug. General study points: Greater clonality was observed in lesional scalp samples, especially alopecia totalis/universalis, versus normal scalp. Clarity of TCR sharing across patients fell short of that in mice, possibly HLA-related.

Investigators isolated RNA and reverse transcribed it into cDNA to act as the sequencing template. Some clones are missing from TCRdb's copy, which holds only in-frame ones; the method was immunoSEQ multiplex PCR. The sample holds about 180,000 clones, roughly 60% seen once. The germline CDR1 and CDR2 sequences are SGHRS and YFSETQ. V dropped 5 bases and J dropped 6 bases, with 11 bases sitting between them. The length of the CDR3 is 12 residues. PBMCs served as the source from which CD4+ and CD8+ T cells were sorted. As to this clone: What it binds is not known.

V usage is TRBV5-1 and J usage is TRBJ1-2; D ambiguous. This TCR came from a human donor with alopecia areata. Specimen: CD4+ T cells sorted from blood, collected at week 0. CDR3 protein: CASSNPADGYTF. In DNA, the CDR3 is TGCGCCAGCAGTAACCCAGCCGATGGCTACACCTTC.